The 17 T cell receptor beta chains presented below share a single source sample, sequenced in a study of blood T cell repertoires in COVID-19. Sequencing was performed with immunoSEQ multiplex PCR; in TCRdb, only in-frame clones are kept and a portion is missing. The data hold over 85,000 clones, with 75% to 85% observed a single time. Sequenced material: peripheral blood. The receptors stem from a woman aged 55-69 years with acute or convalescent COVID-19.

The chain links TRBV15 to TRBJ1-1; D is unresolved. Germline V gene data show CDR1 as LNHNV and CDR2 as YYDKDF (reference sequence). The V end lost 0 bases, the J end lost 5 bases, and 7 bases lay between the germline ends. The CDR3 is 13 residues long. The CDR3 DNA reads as TGTGCCACCAGCAGAGATCGGCGGACTGAAGCTTTCTTT. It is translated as CATSRDRRTEAFF.

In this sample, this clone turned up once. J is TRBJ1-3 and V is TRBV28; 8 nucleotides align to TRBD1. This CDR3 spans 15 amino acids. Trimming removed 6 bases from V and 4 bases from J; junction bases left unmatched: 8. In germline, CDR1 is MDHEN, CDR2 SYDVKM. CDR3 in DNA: TGTGCCAGCAGGGCCTACAGGGGGTCGGGAAACACCATATATTTT. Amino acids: CASRAYRGSGNTIYF.

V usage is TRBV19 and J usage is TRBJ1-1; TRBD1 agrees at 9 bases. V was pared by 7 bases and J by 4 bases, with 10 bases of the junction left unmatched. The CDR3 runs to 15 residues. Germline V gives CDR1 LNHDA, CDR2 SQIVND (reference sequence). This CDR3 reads CASTRDRVGITEAFF. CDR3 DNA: TGTGCCAGTACCCGGGACAGGGTGGGGATCACTGAAGCTTTCTTT.

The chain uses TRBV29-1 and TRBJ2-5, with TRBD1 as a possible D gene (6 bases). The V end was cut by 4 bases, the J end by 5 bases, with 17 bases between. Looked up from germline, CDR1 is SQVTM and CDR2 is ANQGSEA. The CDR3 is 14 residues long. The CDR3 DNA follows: TGCAGCGTTGGGAACAGGGTAGTGTGGGAGACCCAGTACTTC. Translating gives CSVGNRVVWETQYF.

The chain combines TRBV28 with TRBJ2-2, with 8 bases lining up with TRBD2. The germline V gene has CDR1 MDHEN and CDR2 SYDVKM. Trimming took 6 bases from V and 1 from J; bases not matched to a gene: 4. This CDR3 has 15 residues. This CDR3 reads CASRYSGVNTGELFF. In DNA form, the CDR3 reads TGTGCCAGCAGGTATAGCGGGGTGAACACCGGGGAGCTGTTTTTT.

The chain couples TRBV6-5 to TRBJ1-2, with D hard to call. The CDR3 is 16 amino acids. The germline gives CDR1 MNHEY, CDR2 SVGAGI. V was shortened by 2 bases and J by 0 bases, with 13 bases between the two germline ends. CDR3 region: CASSYGSGSSNYGYTF. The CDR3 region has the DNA TGTGCCAGCAGTTACGGTTCGGGAAGTTCTAACTATGGCTACACCTTC.

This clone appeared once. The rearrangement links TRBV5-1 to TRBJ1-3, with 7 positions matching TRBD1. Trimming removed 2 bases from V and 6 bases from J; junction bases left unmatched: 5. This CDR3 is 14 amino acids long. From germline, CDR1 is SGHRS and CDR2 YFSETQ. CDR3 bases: TGCGCCAGCAGCTTTGGACAGGCCCTAAACACCATATATTTT. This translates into CASSFGQALNTIYF.

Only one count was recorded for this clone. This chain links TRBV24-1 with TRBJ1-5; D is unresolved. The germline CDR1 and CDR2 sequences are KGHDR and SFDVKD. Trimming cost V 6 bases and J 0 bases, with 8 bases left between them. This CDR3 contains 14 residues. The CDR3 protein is CATSPTNSNQPQHF. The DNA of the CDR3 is TGTGCCACCAGTCCCACAAATAGCAATCAGCCCCAGCATTTT.

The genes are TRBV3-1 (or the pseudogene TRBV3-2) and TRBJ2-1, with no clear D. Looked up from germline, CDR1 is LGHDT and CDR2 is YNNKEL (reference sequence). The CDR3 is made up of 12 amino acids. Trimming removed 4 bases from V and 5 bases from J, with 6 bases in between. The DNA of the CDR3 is TGTGCCAGCAGCCTGGCCGACAATGAGCAGTTCTTC. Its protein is CASSLADNEQFF.

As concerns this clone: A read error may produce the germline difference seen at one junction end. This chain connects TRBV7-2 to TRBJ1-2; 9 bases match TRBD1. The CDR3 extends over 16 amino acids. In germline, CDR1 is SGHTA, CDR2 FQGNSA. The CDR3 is CAGSLTTGGLFYGYTF. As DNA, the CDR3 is TGTGCCGGCAGCCTCACGACAGGGGGACTCTTCTATGGCTACACCTTC.

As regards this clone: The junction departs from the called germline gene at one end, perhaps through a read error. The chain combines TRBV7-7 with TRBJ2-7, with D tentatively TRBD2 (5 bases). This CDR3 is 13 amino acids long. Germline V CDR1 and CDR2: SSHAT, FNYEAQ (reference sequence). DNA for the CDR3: TGTGCTAGCAGCTTATCGATCGGGGACGAGCAGTACTTC. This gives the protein CASSLSIGDEQYF.

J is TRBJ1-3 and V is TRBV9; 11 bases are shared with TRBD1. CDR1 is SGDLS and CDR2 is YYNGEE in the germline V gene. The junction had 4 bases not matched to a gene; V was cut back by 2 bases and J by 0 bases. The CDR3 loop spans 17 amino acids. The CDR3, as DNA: TGTGCCAGCAGCGTCGGGACAGGGGGTCTCTCTGGAAACACCATATATTTT. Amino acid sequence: CASSVGTGGLSGNTIYF.

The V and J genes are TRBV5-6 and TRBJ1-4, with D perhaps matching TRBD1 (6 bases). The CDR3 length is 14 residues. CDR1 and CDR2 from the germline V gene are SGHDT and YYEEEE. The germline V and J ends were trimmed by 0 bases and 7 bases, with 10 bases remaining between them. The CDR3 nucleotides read TGTGCCAGCAGCTTGGGGACAGCGGTTGAAAAACTGTTTTTT. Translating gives CASSLGTAVEKLFF.

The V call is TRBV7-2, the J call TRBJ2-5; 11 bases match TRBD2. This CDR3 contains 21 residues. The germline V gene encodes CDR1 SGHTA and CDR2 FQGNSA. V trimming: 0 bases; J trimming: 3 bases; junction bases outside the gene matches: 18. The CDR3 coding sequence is TGTGCCAGCAGCTTAGCATATTACGATAGCATCCCGGGACTAGCGGAAGAGACCCAGTACTTC. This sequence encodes CASSLAYYDSIPGLAEETQYF.

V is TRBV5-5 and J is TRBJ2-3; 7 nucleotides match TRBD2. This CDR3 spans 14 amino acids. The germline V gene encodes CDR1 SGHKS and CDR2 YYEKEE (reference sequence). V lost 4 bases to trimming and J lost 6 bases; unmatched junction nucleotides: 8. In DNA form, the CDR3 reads TGTGCCAGCAGCCCTCCTGATAGCGGGGATACGCAGTATTTT. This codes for CASSPPDSGDTQYF.

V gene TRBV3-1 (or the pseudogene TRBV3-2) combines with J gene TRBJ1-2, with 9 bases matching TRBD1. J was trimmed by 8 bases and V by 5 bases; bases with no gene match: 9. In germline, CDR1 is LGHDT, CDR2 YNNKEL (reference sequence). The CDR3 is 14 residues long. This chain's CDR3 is CASSEQGARGGYTF. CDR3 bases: TGTGCCAGCAGCGAACAGGGGGCGCGGGGCGGCTACACCTTC.

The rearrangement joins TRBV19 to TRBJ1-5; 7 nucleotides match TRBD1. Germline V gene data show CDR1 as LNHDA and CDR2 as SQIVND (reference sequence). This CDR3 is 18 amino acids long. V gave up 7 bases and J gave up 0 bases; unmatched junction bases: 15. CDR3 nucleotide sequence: TGTGCCAGTATTAAGGAGGGACAGACGGGATATAGCAATCAGCCCCAGCATTTT. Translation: CASIKEGQTGYSNQPQHF. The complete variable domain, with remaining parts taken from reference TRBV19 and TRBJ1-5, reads DGGITQSPKYLFRKEGQNVTLSCEQNLNHDAMYWYRQDPGQGLRLIYYSQIVNDFQKGDIAEGYSVSREKKESFPLTVTSAQKNPTAFYLCASIKEGQTGYSNQPQHFGDGTRLSIL.